Listed below are T cell receptor beta chains from one sample, sequenced in a study of cytomegalovirus exposure and HLA in healthy donors. Produced via immunoSEQ multiplex PCR; TCRdb's table is partial and in-frame only. With approximately 50,000 clones in the sample, the ten largest clones hold approximately 13%. Source material: PBMCs. Source of these receptors: a man between 18 and 29 years old in good health and CMV-seropositive. Each CDR3 is given with its conserved first and last residue. Each record gives: CDR3 length, D gene, J gene, V gene, CDR3 protein, CDR3 DNA. D genes are given only for firm matches.

15 | TRBD2 | TRBJ2-2 | TRBV7-3 | CASSPGGANTGELFF | TGTGCCAGCAGCCCGGGGGGAGCGAACACCGGGGAGCTGTTTTTT
15 | TRBD1 | TRBJ2-1 | TRBV5-1 | CASSSGQGAYNEQFF | TGCGCCAGCAGCTCAGGACAGGGGGCATACAATGAGCAGTTCTTC
14 | TRBD1 | TRBJ1-1 | TRBV7-3 | CASSLDRGNTEAFF | TGTGCCAGCAGCTTAGACAGGGGGAACACTGAAGCTTTCTTT
15 | . | TRBJ1-1 | TRBV10-3 | CAISEPPGRGTEAFF | TGTGCCATCAGTGAGCCTCCGGGGCGGGGCACTGAAGCTTTCTTT
14 | . | TRBJ2-3 | TRBV6-5 | CASSLGLLTDTQYF | TGTGCCAGCAGTTTAGGACTTCTCACAGATACGCAGTATTTT
14 | . | TRBJ1-4 | TRBV5-6 | CASSLLGANEKLFF | TGTGCCAGCAGCTTGTTAGGGGCTAATGAAAAACTGTTTTTT
18 | TRBD2 | TRBJ2-7 | TRBV5-1 | CASSPPGTTDLLNYEQYF | TGCGCCAGCAGCCCCCCCGGGACTACGGATCTTTTGAACTACGAGCAGTACTTC
11 | . | TRBJ1-1 | TRBV11-2 | CASGQYTEAFF | TGTGCCAGCGGTCAGTACACTGAAGCTTTCTTT
13 | . | TRBJ2-3 | TRBV2 | CASMGENTDTQYF | TGTGCCAGCATGGGCGAGAACACAGATACGCAGTATTTT
14 | TRBD1 | TRBJ2-5 | TRBV2 | CASSRQGPQETQYF | TGTGCCAGCAGTAGACAGGGTCCCCAGGAGACCCAGTACTTC
14 | TRBD1 | TRBJ1-1 | TRBV6-4 | CASSDGQGATEAFF | TGTGCCAGCAGTGACGGACAGGGGGCCACTGAAGCTTTCTTT
15 | TRBD2 | TRBJ2-5 | TRBV27 | CASSLTSSGKETQYF | TGTGCCAGCAGTTTAACCAGTAGCGGGAAAGAGACCCAGTACTTC
15 | TRBD2 | TRBJ2-6 | TRBV27 | CASSSRGGPGNVLTF | TGTGCCAGCAGTTCCCGCGGGGGTCCGGGCAACGTCCTGACTTTC
14 | TRBD1 | TRBJ1-5 | TRBV28 | CASSSGQGAQPQHF | TGTGCCAGCAGTTCTGGACAGGGCGCGCAGCCCCAGCATTTT
13 | . | TRBJ2-1 | TRBV7-9 | CASSLGTANEQFF | TGTGCCAGCAGCTTAGGGACAGCCAATGAGCAGTTCTTC
12 | . | TRBJ1-1 | TRBV29-1 | CSVKQKDTEAFF | TGCAGCGTTAAACAGAAGGACACTGAAGCTTTCTTT
15 | . | TRBJ1-1 | TRBV5-1 | CASSLGGVGKTEAFF | TGCGCCAGCAGCTTAGGGGGGGTCGGTAAGACTGAAGCTTTCTTT
14 | . | TRBJ1-4 | TRBV11-2 | CASSLPPPGEKLFF | TGTGCCAGCAGCCTGCCTCCGCCAGGCGAAAAACTGTTTTTT
13 | . | TRBJ2-1 | TRBV2 | CASSLIGGHEQFF | TGTGCCAGCAGCCTCATCGGAGGGCATGAGCAGTTCTTC
15 | . | TRBJ1-5 | TRBV6-1 | CASNVYRENNQPQHF | TGTGCCAGCAACGTATACAGGGAGAACAATCAGCCCCAGCATTTT
15 | TRBD2 | TRBJ2-1 | TRBV28 | CASSWREGTYNEQFF | TGTGCCAGCAGTTGGCGGGAGGGTACCTACAATGAGCAGTTCTTC
14 | . | TRBJ1-2 | TRBV11-3 | CASSLRRTNYGYTF | TGTGCCAGCAGCTTACGTCGTACTAACTATGGCTACACCTTC
13 | TRBD1 | TRBJ1-4 | TRBV19 | CASSRTGVEKLFF | TGTGCCAGTAGTAGGACAGGGGTTGAAAAACTGTTTTTT
17 | TRBD2 | TRBJ2-2 | TRBV11-2 | CASSLGSGTSVTGELFF | TGTGCCAGCAGCTTAGGTTCCGGGACTAGCGTCACCGGGGAGCTGTTTTTT
16 | . | TRBJ2-7 | TRBV5-6 | CASSLGDKLSSYEQYF | TGTGCCAGCAGCTTGGGGGACAAGCTCTCATCCTACGAGCAGTACTTC
13 | . | TRBJ2-3 | TRBV25-1 | CASSATGLDTQYF | TGTGCCAGCAGTGCTACAGGGTTGGATACGCAGTATTTT
15 | TRBD1 | TRBJ1-1 | TRBV30 | CAWEGNRGRGTEAFF | TGTGCCTGGGAGGGGAACAGGGGAAGGGGCACTGAAGCTTTCTTT
15 | . | TRBJ2-3 | TRBV11-2 | CASSLGQALTDTQYF | TGTGCCAGCAGCTTAGGGCAGGCGCTCACAGATACGCAGTATTTT
13 | . | TRBJ1-4 | TRBV7-6 | CASSLVSGEKLFF | TGTGCCAGCAGCTTAGTAAGCGGTGAAAAACTGTTTTTT
15 | TRBD2 | TRBJ2-2 | TRBV27 | CASSFLAVNTGELFF | TGTGCCAGCAGTTTTCTAGCGGTGAACACCGGGGAGCTGTTTTTT
10 | . | TRBJ1-2 | TRBV30 | CACAQGGYTF | TGTGCCTGCGCACAGGGTGGCTACACCTTC
16 | . | TRBJ1-2 | TRBV19 | CASSIIGQMANYGYTF | TGTGCCAGTAGTATTATTGGGCAGATGGCTAACTATGGCTACACCTTC
12 | . | TRBJ2-1 | TRBV27 | CASRVGGNEQFF | TGTGCCAGCAGAGTCGGGGGCAATGAGCAGTTCTTC
16 | TRBD1 | TRBJ2-7 | TRBV7-2 | CASSFDRDRGGYEQYF | TGTGCCAGCAGCTTCGACCGGGACAGGGGAGGCTACGAGCAGTACTTC
16 | TRBD2 | TRBJ2-7 | TRBV7-9 | CASSPTFREGRYEQYF | TGTGCCAGCAGCCCGACCTTCCGGGAGGGCCGGTACGAGCAGTACTTC
16 | TRBD2 | TRBJ2-1 | TRBV4-1 | CASSQVGRRSYNEQFF | TGCGCCAGCAGCCAAGTCGGGAGGCGCTCCTACAATGAGCAGTTCTTC
15 | TRBD1 | TRBJ1-3 | TRBV5-4 | CASSLNTGVGNTIYF | TGTGCCAGCAGCTTGAACACAGGGGTCGGAAACACCATATATTTT
15 | . | TRBJ2-1 | TRBV4-1 | CASSPGQGWDNEQFF | TGCGCCAGCAGCCCCGGGCAGGGATGGGACAATGAGCAGTTCTTC
16 | . | TRBJ2-1 | TRBV29-1 | CSVENPDRLSYNEQFF | TGCAGCGTTGAAAACCCCGACAGGCTCTCCTACAATGAGCAGTTCTTC